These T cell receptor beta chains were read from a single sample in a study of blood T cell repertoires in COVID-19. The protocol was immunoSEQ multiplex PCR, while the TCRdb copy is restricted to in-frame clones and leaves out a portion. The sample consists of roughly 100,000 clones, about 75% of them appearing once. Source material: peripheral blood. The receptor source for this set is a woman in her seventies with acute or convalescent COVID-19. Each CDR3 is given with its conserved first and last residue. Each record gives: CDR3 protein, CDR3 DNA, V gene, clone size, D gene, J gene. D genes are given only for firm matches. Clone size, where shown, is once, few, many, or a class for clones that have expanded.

cdr3_aa: CAWQGRSEAFF; cdr3_nt: TGTGCCTGGCAGGGGCGATCTGAAGCTTTCTTT; v_call: TRBV30; clone_size: -; d_call: -; j_call: TRBJ1-1
cdr3_aa: CASSLERGTEAFF; cdr3_nt: TGTGCCAGCAGCTTAGAGAGGGGGACTGAAGCTTTCTTT; v_call: TRBV13; clone_size: once; d_call: -; j_call: TRBJ1-1
cdr3_aa: CASSFRDRIYEQYF; cdr3_nt: TGTGCCAGCAGCTTCCGGGACAGAATCTACGAGCAGTACTTC; v_call: TRBV3-1/TRBV3-2; clone_size: -; d_call: TRBD1; j_call: TRBJ2-7
cdr3_aa: CASRPSTGGPFF; cdr3_nt: TGCGCCAGCAGACCCTCGACAGGGGGGCCTTTCTTT; v_call: TRBV5-1; clone_size: -; d_call: TRBD1; j_call: TRBJ1-1
cdr3_aa: CASSPFSNTGELFF; cdr3_nt: TGTGCCAGCAGCCCCTTCTCGAACACCGGGGAGCTGTTTTTT; v_call: TRBV11-2; clone_size: -; d_call: -; j_call: TRBJ2-2
cdr3_aa: CASSPTQGVGNIQYF; cdr3_nt: TGTGCCAGCAGCCCGACACAGGGCGTTGGGAACATTCAGTACTTC; v_call: TRBV6-5; clone_size: few; d_call: -; j_call: TRBJ2-4
cdr3_aa: CASSQDYGRVDTYGYTF; cdr3_nt: TGTGCCAGCAGCCAAGATTACGGCAGGGTCGATACCTATGGCTACACCTTC; v_call: TRBV3-1/TRBV3-2; clone_size: -; d_call: -; j_call: TRBJ1-2
cdr3_aa: CASSEGTRGGEKLFF; cdr3_nt: TGCGCCAGCAGTGAAGGGACTCGGGGTGGTGAAAAACTGTTTTTT; v_call: TRBV10-1; clone_size: once; d_call: -; j_call: TRBJ1-4
cdr3_aa: CASSFSGTSGGYSYNEQFF; cdr3_nt: TGCGCCAGCAGCTTCTCCGGGACTAGCGGGGGGTACTCCTACAATGAGCAGTTCTTC; v_call: TRBV5-1; clone_size: -; d_call: TRBD2; j_call: TRBJ2-1
cdr3_aa: CASSPGQGSNVLTF; cdr3_nt: TGTGCCAGCAGCCCGGGACAGGGTTCCAACGTCCTGACTTTC; v_call: TRBV5-4; clone_size: -; d_call: TRBD1; j_call: TRBJ2-6
cdr3_aa: CASNQLAGANEQFF; cdr3_nt: TGTGCCAGCAACCAACTAGCGGGGGCCAATGAGCAGTTCTTC; v_call: TRBV2; clone_size: -; d_call: TRBD2; j_call: TRBJ2-1
cdr3_aa: CAISESSEKGGAFF; cdr3_nt: TGTGCCATCAGTGAGTCATCGGAAAAAGGAGGAGCTTTCTTT; v_call: TRBV10-3; clone_size: few; d_call: -; j_call: TRBJ1-1
cdr3_aa: CASSPAYPQDRGYQPQHF; cdr3_nt: TGTGCCAGCAGTCCGGCATACCCTCAGGACAGAGGGTATCAGCCCCAGCATTTT; v_call: TRBV27; clone_size: -; d_call: -; j_call: TRBJ1-5
cdr3_aa: CASSLLIGTEAFF; cdr3_nt: TGTGCCAGCAGCCTATTGATTGGCACTGAAGCTTTCTTT; v_call: TRBV7-9; clone_size: -; d_call: -; j_call: TRBJ1-1
cdr3_aa: CASSPTGTPYEQYF; cdr3_nt: TGTGCCAGCAGTCCCACGGGGACACCCTACGAGCAGTACTTC; v_call: TRBV27; clone_size: -; d_call: -; j_call: TRBJ2-7
cdr3_aa: CASSFTRASTDTQYF; cdr3_nt: TGTGCCAGCAGTTTCACTAGGGCCAGCACAGATACGCAGTATTTT; v_call: TRBV28; clone_size: -; d_call: -; j_call: TRBJ2-3